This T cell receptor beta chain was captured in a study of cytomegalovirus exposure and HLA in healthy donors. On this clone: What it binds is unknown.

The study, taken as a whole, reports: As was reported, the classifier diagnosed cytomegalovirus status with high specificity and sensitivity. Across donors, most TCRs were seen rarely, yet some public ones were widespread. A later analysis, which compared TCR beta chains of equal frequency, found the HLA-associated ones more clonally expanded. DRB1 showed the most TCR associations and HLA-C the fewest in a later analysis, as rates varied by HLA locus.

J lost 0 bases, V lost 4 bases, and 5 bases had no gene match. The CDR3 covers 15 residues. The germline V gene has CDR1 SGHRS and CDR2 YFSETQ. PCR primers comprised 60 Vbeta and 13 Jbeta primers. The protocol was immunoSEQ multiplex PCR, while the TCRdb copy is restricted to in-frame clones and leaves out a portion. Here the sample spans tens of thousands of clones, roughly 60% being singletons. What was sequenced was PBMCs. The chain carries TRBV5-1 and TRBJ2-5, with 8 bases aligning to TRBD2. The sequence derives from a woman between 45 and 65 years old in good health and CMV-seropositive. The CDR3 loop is CASSQSGGDQETQYF. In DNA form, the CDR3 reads TGCGCCAGCAGCCAGAGCGGGGGCGACCAAGAGACCCAGTACTTC.